This T cell receptor beta chain was recorded in a study of circulating and synovial CD4+ cells in juvenile arthritis. The repertoire was sequenced with immunoSEQ multiplex PCR; TCRdb's copy has only in-frame clones and lacks some. The table shows over 3,000 clones, with 75% to 85% occurring only once. This CDR3 region has 18 residues. The germline gives CDR1 SEHNR, CDR2 FQNEAQ (reference sequence). Trimming left V 2 bases short and J 0 bases short, with 17 bases between. The sample comprised CD4+ T cells from synovial fluid. The chain carries TRBV7-9 and TRBJ2-1, with D perhaps matching TRBD1 (6 bases). The origin of this receptor is a human donor with juvenile idiopathic arthritis. CDR3 in amino acids: CASSLHRDKRSSYNEQFF. The CDR3 bases are TGTGCCAGCAGCTTACACCGGGACAAGAGAAGCTCCTACAATGAGCAGTTCTTC.